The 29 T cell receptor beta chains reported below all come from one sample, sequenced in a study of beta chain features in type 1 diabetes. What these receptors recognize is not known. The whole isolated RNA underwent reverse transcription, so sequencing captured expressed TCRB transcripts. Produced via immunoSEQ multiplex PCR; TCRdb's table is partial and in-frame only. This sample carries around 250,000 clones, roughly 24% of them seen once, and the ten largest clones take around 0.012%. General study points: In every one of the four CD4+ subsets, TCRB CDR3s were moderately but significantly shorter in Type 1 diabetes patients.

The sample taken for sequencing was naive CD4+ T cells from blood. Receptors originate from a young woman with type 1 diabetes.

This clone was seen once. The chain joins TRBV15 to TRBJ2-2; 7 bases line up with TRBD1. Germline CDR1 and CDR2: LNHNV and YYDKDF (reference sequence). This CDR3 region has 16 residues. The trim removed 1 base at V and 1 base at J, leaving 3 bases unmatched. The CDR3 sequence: CATSRGDSVNTGELFF. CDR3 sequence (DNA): TGTGCCACCAGCAGAGGGGACAGTGTGAACACCGGGGAGCTGTTTTTT.

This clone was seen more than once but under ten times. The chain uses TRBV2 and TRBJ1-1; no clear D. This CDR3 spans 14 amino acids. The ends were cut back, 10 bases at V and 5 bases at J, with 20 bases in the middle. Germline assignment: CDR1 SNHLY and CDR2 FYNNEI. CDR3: CATYQDTGRTEAFF. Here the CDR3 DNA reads TGTGCCACCTACCAAGACACCGGAAGGACTGAAGCTTTCTTT. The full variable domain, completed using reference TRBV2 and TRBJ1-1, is EPEVTQTPSHQVTQMGQEVILRCVPISNHLYFYWYRQILGQKVEFLVSFYNNEISEKSEIFDDQFSVERPDGSNFTLKIRSTKLEDSAMYFCATYQDTGRTEAFFGQGTRLTVV.

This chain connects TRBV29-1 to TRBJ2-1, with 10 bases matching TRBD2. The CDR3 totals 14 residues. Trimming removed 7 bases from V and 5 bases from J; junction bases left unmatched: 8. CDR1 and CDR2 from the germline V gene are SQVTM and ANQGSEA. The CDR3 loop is CSALTSGTDNEQFF. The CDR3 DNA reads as TGCAGCGCCCTAACTAGCGGGACAGACAATGAGCAGTTCTTC.

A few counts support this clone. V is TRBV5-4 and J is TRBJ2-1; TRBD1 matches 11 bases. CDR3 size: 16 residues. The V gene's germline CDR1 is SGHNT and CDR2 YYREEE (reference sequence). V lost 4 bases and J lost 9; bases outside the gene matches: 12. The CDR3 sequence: CASSGYRDRGDGEQFF. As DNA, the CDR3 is TGTGCCAGCAGCGGATACCGGGACAGGGGGGATGGTGAGCAGTTCTTC.

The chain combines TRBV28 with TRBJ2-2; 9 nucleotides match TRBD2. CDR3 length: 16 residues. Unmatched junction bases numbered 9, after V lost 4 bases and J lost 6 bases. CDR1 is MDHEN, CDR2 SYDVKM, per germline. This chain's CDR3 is CASSSVSGSWPGELFF. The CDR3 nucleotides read TGTGCCAGCAGTTCAGTTAGCGGGAGTTGGCCCGGGGAGCTGTTTTTT.

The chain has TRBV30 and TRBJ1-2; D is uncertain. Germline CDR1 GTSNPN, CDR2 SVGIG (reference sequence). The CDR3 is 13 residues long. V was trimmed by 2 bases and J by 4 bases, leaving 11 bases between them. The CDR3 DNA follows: TGTGCCTGGAGTCGGGGTAAATTCTATGGCTACACCTTC. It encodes CAWSRGKFYGYTF.

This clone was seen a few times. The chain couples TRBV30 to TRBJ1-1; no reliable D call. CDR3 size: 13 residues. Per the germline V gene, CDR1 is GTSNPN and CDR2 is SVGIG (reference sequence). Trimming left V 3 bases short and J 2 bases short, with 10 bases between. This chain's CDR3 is CAWSRGSNTEAFF. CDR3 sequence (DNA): TGTGCCTGGAGCCGAGGGAGTAACACTGAAGCTTTCTTT.

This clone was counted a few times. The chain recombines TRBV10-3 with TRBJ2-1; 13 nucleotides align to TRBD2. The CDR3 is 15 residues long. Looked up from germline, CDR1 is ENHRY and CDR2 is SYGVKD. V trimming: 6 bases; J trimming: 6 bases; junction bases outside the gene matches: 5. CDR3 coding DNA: TGTGCCATCAGGAAACTAGCGGGAGGGGGCAATGAGCAGTTCTTC. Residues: CAIRKLAGGGNEQFF.

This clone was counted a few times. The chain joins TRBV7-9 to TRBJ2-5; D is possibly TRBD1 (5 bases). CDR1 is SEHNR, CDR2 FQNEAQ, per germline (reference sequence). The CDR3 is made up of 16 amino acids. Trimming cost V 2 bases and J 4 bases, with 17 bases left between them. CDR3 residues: CASSLRRALLPETQYF. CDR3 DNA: TGTGCCAGCAGCTTACGCAGGGCACTCCTCCCAGAGACCCAGTACTTC.

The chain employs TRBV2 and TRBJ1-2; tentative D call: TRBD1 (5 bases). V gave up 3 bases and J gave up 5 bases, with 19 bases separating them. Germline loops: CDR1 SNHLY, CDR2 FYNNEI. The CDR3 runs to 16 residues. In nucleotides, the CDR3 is TGTGCCAGCAGTGAGTGGGAGGGGATTCAAGGGTATGGCTACACCTTC. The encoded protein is CASSEWEGIQGYGYTF.

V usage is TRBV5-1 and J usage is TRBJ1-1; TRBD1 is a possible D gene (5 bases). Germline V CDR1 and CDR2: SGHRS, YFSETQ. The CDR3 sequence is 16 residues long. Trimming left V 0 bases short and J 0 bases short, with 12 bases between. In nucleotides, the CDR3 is TGCGCCAGCAGCTTGGGGGGTAAAGGGGTGAACACTGAAGCTTTCTTT. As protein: CASSLGGKGVNTEAFF.

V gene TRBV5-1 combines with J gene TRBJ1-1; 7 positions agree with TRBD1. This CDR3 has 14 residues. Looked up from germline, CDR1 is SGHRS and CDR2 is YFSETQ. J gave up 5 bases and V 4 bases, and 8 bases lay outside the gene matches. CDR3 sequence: CASSPRQGETEAFF. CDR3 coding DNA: TGCGCCAGCAGCCCCCGACAGGGTGAAACTGAAGCTTTCTTT.

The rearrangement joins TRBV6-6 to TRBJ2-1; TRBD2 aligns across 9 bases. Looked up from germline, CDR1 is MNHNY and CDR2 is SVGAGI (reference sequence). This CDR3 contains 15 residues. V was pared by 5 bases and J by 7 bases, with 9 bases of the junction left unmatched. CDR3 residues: CASSPGLAGSNEQFF. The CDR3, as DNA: TGTGCCAGCAGTCCCGGTCTAGCGGGATCGAATGAGCAGTTCTTC.

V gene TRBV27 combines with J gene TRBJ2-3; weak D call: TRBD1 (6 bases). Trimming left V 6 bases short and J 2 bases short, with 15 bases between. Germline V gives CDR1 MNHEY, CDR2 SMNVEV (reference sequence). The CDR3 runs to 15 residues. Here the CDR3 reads CASSSLGADTDTQYF. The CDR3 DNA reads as TGTGCCAGCAGCTCGCTGGGGGCGGACACAGATACGCAGTATTTT.

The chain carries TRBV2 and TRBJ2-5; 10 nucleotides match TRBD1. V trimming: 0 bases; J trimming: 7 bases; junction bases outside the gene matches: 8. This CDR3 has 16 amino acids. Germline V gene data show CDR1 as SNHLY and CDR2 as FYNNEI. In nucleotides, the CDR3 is TGTGCCAGCAGTGAAGCGCGTCCGGGACAGGGGTTGACCCAGTACTTC. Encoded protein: CASSEARPGQGLTQYF.

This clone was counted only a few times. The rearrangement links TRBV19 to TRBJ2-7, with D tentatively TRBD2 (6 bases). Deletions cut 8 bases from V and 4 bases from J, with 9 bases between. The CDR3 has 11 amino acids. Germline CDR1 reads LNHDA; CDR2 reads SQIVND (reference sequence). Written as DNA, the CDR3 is TGTGCCAGTGGAGGGGAGTACGAGCAGTACTTC. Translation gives CASGGEYEQYF.

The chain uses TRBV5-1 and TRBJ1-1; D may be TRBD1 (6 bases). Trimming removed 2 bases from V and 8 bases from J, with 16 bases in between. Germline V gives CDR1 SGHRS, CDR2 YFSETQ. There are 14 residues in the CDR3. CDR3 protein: CASSFVPDRTEAFF. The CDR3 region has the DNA TGCGCCAGCAGCTTTGTCCCCGACAGGACCGAAGCTTTCTTT.

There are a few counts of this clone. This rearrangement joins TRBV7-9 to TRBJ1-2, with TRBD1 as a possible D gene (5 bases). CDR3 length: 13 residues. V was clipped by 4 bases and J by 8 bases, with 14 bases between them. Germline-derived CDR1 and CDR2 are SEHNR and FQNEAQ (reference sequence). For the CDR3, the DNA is TGTGCCAGCAGCTCCGGTGGAAGGGGAGGCTACACCTTC. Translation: CASSSGGRGGYTF.

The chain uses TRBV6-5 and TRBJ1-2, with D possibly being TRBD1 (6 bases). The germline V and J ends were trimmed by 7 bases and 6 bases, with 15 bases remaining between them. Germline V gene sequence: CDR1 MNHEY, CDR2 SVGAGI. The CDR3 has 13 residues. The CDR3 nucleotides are TGTGCCAGCAACCCCCAGGGGAGGGATGGCTACACCTTC. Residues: CASNPQGRDGYTF.

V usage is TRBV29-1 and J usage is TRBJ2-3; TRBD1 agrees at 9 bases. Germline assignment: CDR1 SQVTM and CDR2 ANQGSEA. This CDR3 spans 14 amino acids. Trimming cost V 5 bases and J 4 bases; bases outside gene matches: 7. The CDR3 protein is CSVCTGGGSDTQYF. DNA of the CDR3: TGCAGCGTTTGCACAGGGGGCGGATCAGATACGCAGTATTTT.

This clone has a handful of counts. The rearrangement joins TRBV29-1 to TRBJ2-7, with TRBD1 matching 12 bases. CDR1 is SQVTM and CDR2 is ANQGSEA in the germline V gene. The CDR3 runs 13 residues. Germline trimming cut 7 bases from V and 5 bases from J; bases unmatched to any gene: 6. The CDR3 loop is CSARDRGHHEQYF. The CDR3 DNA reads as TGCAGCGCCCGGGACAGGGGGCACCACGAGCAGTACTTC.

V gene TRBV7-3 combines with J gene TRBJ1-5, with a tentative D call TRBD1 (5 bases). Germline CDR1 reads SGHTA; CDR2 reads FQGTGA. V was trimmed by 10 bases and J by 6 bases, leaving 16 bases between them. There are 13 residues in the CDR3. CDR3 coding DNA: TGTGCCACCCAAGGGGCTGAATCTCAGCCCCAGCATTTT. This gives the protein CATQGAESQPQHF. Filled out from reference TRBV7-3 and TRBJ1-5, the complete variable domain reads GAGVSQTPSNKVTEKGKYVELRCDPISGHTALYWYRQSLGQGPEFLIYFQGTGAADDSGLPNDRFFAVRPEGSVSTLKIQRTERGDSAVYLCATQGAESQPQHFGDGTRLSIL.

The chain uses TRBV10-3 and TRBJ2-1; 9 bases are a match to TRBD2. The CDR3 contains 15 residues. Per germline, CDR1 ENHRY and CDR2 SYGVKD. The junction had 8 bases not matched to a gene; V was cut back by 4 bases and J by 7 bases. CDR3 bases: TGTGCCATCAGTGTAGGGACTAGCAGACTTAATGAGCAGTTCTTC. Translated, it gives CAISVGTSRLNEQFF.

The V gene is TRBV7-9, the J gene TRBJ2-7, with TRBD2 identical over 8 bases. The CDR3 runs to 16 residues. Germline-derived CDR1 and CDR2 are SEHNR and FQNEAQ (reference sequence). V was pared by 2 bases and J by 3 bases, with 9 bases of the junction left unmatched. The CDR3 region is CASSLRTGGTNYEQYF. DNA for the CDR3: TGTGCCAGCAGCTTACGGACGGGAGGGACAAACTACGAGCAGTACTTC.

The CDR3 region is CASSGPSGSGAGANVLTF. The CDR3 DNA sequence: TGTGCCAGCAGCGGTCCTAGCGGGAGTGGTGCAGGGGCCAACGTCCTGACTTTC. The chain couples TRBV7-9 to TRBJ2-6, with TRBD2 matching 10 bases. The CDR3 covers 18 residues. CDR1 is SEHNR and CDR2 is FQNEAQ in the germline V gene (reference sequence). Germline trimming cut 5 bases from V and 4 bases from J; bases unmatched to any gene: 11.

CDR3 nucleotide sequence: TGTGCCAGCAACCTGGACAGGACTCAGCCCCAGCATTTT. It translates to CASNLDRTQPQHF. The V and J genes are TRBV28 and TRBJ1-5, with 7 bases matching TRBD1. The CDR3 runs to 13 residues. Germline V gene lookup returns CDR1 MDHEN and CDR2 SYDVKM. Losses at the gene ends were 7 bases for V and 6 bases for J; bases not matched to a gene: 6.

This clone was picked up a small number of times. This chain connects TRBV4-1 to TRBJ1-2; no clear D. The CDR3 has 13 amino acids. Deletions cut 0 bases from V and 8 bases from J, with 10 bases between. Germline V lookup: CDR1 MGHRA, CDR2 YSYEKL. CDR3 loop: CASSQDMERGYTF. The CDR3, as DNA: TGCGCCAGCAGCCAAGATATGGAGAGGGGCTACACCTTC.

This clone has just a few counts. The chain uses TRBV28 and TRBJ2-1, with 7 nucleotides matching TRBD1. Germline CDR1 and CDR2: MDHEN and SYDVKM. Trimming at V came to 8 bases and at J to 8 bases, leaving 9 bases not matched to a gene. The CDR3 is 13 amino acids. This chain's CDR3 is CASHRGLGDEQFF. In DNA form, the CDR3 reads TGTGCCAGCCACAGGGGCCTCGGGGATGAGCAGTTCTTC.

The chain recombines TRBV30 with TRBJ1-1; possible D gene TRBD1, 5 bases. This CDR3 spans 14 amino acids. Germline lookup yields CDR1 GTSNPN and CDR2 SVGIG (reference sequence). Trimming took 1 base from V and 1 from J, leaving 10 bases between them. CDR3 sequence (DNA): TGTGCCTGGAGTGAGACGGGGGGGAACACTGAAGCTTTCTTT. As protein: CAWSETGGNTEAFF. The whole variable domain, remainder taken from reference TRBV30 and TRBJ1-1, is SQTIHQWPATLVQPVGSPLSLECTVEGTSNPNLYWYRQAAGRGLQLLFYSVGIGQISSEVPQNLSASRPQDRQFILSSKKLLLSDSGFYLCAWSETGGNTEAFFGQGTRLTVV.